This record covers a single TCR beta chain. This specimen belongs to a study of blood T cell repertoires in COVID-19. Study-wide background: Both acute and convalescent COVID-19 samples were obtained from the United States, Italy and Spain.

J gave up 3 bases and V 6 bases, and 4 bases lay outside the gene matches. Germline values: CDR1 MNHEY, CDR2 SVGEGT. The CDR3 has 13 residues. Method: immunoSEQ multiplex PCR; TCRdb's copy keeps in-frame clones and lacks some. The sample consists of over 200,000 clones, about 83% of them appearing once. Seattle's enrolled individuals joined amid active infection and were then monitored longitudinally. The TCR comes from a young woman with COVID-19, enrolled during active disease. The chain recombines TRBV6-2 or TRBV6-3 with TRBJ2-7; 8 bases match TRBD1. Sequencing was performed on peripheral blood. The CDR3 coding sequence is TGTGCCAGCAGCAGCAGGGGGCGCTACGAGCAGTACTTC. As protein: CASSSRGRYEQYF.